The 20 T cell receptor beta chains listed next were all sequenced from one sample in a study of cytomegalovirus exposure and HLA in healthy donors. This PCR relied on a set of 60 Vbeta primers and 13 Jbeta primers. Clones were sequenced by immunoSEQ multiplex PCR, and TCRdb holds only the in-frame ones, with some missing. In the table there are 150,000 to 200,000 clones, approximately 80% of which are singletons. The sequenced material came from PBMCs. These TCRs come from a female donor in good health and CMV-seronegative.

This sequence joins TRBV27 and TRBJ2-7; 14 positions match TRBD2. CDR3 length equals 14 residues. V dropped 6 bases and J dropped 6; count of bases not matched to a gene: 4. Germline V gene data show CDR1 as MNHEY and CDR2 as SMNVEV (reference sequence). CDR3 coding DNA: TGTGCCAGCAGCAGGACTAGCGGGAGGTTCGAGCAGTACTTC. This translates into CASSRTSGRFEQYF.

V and J are TRBV29-1 and TRBJ2-1; D uncertain. Germline V CDR1 and CDR2: SQVTM, ANQGSEA. Trimming pared 6 bases from V and 0 bases from J, leaving 3 bases between. The length of the CDR3 is 11 residues. CDR3: CSVHSYNEQFF. CDR3 nucleotide sequence: TGCAGCGTCCACTCCTACAATGAGCAGTTCTTC.

This clone was picked up one time. At one end the junction does not follow the germline gene, possibly because of a read error. The chain is built from TRBV7-7 and TRBJ2-5, with 7 bases lining up with TRBD1. The CDR3 consists of 14 residues. In germline, CDR1 is SSHAT, CDR2 FNYEAQ (reference sequence). CDR3 sequence reads: CASSLSRGKETQYF. The CDR3 DNA reads TGTGCTAGCAGCTTAAGCAGGGGGAAGGAGACCCAGTACTTC.

The chain uses TRBV19 and TRBJ2-1, with 9 bases lining up with TRBD1. Unmatched junction bases numbered 1, after V lost 2 bases and J lost 2 bases. Germline V CDR1 and CDR2: LNHDA, SQIVND (reference sequence). The CDR3 is made up of 15 amino acids. CDR3 amino acids: CASSIWTGAYNEQFF. DNA of the CDR3: TGTGCCAGTAGTATATGGACAGGGGCCTACAATGAGCAGTTCTTC.

This chain uses TRBV28 with TRBJ2-3; tentative D call: TRBD1 (6 bases). This CDR3 is built from 14 residues. Germline loops: CDR1 MDHEN, CDR2 SYDVKM. Trimming cost V 5 bases and J 0 bases, with 9 bases left between them. The CDR3 spells CASSPQGSTDTQYF. The CDR3 coding sequence is TGTGCCAGCAGTCCGCAGGGGAGCACAGATACGCAGTATTTT.

The chain carries TRBV19 and TRBJ1-1; 11 bases line up with TRBD1. V trimming: 8 bases; J trimming: 4 bases; junction bases outside the gene matches: 12. The V gene's germline CDR1 is LNHDA and CDR2 SQIVND (reference sequence). CDR3 length: 16 residues. The CDR3 here is CASQTRTGGGSTEAFF. In nucleotides, the CDR3 is TGTGCCAGTCAGACACGGACAGGGGGCGGCTCCACTGAAGCTTTCTTT.

The V gene is TRBV6-5, the J gene TRBJ1-1, with D possibly being TRBD1 (6 bases). The CDR3 totals 16 residues. V was trimmed by 1 base and J by 5 bases, leaving 17 bases between them. Germline loops: CDR1 MNHEY, CDR2 SVGAGI. This CDR3 reads CASSYFRVSQGTEAFF. In DNA, the CDR3 is TGTGCCAGCAGTTACTTCAGGGTCTCCCAGGGGACTGAAGCTTTCTTT.

The sample holds a few counts of this clone. The CDR3 loop is CASSLMDSDQPQHF. The DNA of the CDR3 is TGTGCCAGCAGCCTAATGGACAGCGATCAGCCCCAGCATTTT. The V and J genes are TRBV9 and TRBJ1-5, with TRBD1 as a possible D gene (6 bases). CDR1 SGDLS and CDR2 YYNGEE come from the germline V gene. V shed 4 bases and J shed 5 bases, with 13 bases lying between them. The CDR3 runs to 14 residues. The complete variable domain, with remaining parts taken from reference TRBV9 and TRBJ1-5, reads DSGVTQTPKHLITATGQRVTLRCSPRSGDLSVYWYQQSLDQGLQFLIQYYNGEERAKGNILERFSAQQFPDLHSELNLSSLELGDSALYFCASSLMDSDQPQHFGDGTRLSIL.

The chain has TRBV7-9 and TRBJ2-7; 8 bases are a match to TRBD1. The CDR3 runs 15 residues. J lost 3 bases, V lost 3 bases, and 7 bases had no gene match. Germline V gene lookup returns CDR1 SEHNR and CDR2 FQNEAQ (reference sequence). The CDR3 sequence: CASSFDRGPNYEQYF. Written as DNA, the CDR3 is TGTGCCAGCAGCTTCGACAGGGGACCAAACTACGAGCAGTACTTC.

V gene TRBV6-1 combines with J gene TRBJ2-3; D gene uncertain. Germline values: CDR1 MNHNS, CDR2 SASEGT. The CDR3 is 15 residues long. V gave up 3 bases and J gave up 0 bases, with 10 bases separating them. CDR3 sequence reads: CASSEVAGSTDTQYF. The CDR3 DNA is TGTGCCAGCAGTGAGGTGGCAGGCAGCACAGATACGCAGTATTTT.

This clone was counted between two and nine times. The chain recombines TRBV6-5 with TRBJ2-1; 9 bases agree with TRBD2. The ends lost 9 bases at V and 5 bases at J; junction bases unmatched: 5. The CDR3 length is 13 residues. From germline, CDR1 is MNHEY and CDR2 SVGAGI. This CDR3 is CASKLAGNNEQFF. The DNA of the CDR3 is TGTGCCAGTAAACTAGCGGGCAACAATGAGCAGTTCTTC.

This clone was found a few times. The chain links TRBV7-6 to TRBJ2-2; tentative D call: TRBD1 (5 bases). With 6 bases removed from V and 5 bases from J, the gap between germline ends came to 7 bases. The CDR3 totals 12 residues. CDR1 and CDR2 (germline): SGHVS, FNYEAQ. CDR3 in amino acids: CASSPGTGELFF. The CDR3 DNA sequence: TGTGCCAGCAGTCCAGGGACCGGGGAGCTGTTTTTT.

In the case of this clone: Sequence at one end of the junction differs from germline and may be a read error. This CDR3 reads CASSRGLAGVQETQYF. The DNA for the CDR3 is TGTGCTAGCAGCAGAGGACTAGCGGGAGTCCAAGAGACCCAGTACTTC. The V gene is TRBV7-7, the J gene TRBJ2-5; 13 bases match TRBD2. Germline CDR1 is SSHAT and CDR2 is FNYEAQ (reference sequence). CDR3 length equals 16 residues.

The V and J genes are TRBV5-4 and TRBJ2-7; TRBD2 matches at 9 bases. The V gene's germline CDR1 is SGHNT and CDR2 YYREEE (reference sequence). CDR3 length: 14 residues. V was clipped by 3 bases and J by 3 bases; unmatched bases: 4. CDR3 loop: CASSSSGTIYEQYF. The DNA for the CDR3 is TGTGCCAGCAGCTCTAGCGGGACCATCTACGAGCAGTACTTC. The variable domain in full, with the rest retrieved from reference TRBV5-4 and TRBJ2-7, is ETGVTQSPTHLIKTRGQQVTLRCSSQSGHNTVSWYQQALGQGPQFIFQYYREEENGRGNFPPRFSGLQFPNYSSELNVNALELDDSALYLCASSSSGTIYEQYFGPGTRLTVT.

V and J are TRBV7-8 and TRBJ2-7; TRBD2 matches 9 bases. The CDR3 is 17 amino acids. CDR1 and CDR2 from the germline V gene are SGHVS and FQNEAQ. Trimming took 5 bases from V and 1 from J; bases not matched to a gene: 12. CDR3 loop: CASSQTGSGGPSYEQYF. For the CDR3, the DNA is TGTGCCAGCAGCCAGACGGGCAGCGGGGGGCCGTCCTACGAGCAGTACTTC. The whole variable domain, remainder taken from reference TRBV7-8 and TRBJ2-7, is GAGVSQSPRYKVAKRGQDVALRCDPISGHVSLFWYQQALGQGPEFLTYFQNEAQLDKSGLPSDRFFAERPEGSVSTLKIQRTQQEDSAVYLCASSQTGSGGPSYEQYFGPGTRLTVT.

The J gene is TRBJ2-1, the V gene TRBV23-1; 8 nucleotides align to TRBD1. Being an ORF, TRBV23-1 has a function that is uncertain. The CDR3 spans 22 residues. Trimming at V came to 1 base and at J to 8 bases, leaving 28 bases not matched to a gene. The CDR3 nucleotides read TGCGCCAGCAGTCAATTACGGCCCGAGACAGGGGCTTGGACTGTGGTATGGGATGAGCAGTTCTTC. This codes for CASSQLRPETGAWTVVWDEQFF.

This clone was detected a few times. This sequence joins TRBV4-1 and TRBJ1-6; the D gene is possibly TRBD1 (6 bases). This CDR3 region has 14 residues. With 1 base removed from V and 9 bases from J, the gap between germline ends came to 10 bases. In germline, CDR1 is MGHRA, CDR2 YSYEKL. The CDR3 spells CASSQGKGVSPLHF. The CDR3 nucleotides read TGCGCCAGCAGCCAAGGAAAGGGGGTTTCACCCCTCCACTTT.

Turning to this clone: At one end the junction does not follow the germline gene, possibly because of a read error. This chain joins TRBV7-9 and TRBJ2-7; no clear D gene. Germline CDR1 is SEHNR and CDR2 is FQNEAQ (reference sequence). The CDR3 extends over 13 amino acids. The CDR3 spells CSSSSEASNEQYF. CDR3 in DNA: TGTTCCAGCAGCTCGGAAGCGAGTAACGAGCAGTACTTC. Combining the CDR3 with reference TRBV7-9 and TRBJ2-7 gives the whole variable domain DTGVSQNPRHKITKRGQNVTFRCDPISEHNRLYWYRQTLGQGPEFLTYFQNEAQLEKSRLLSDRFSAERPKGSFSTLEIQRTEQGDSAMYLCSSSSEASNEQYFGPGTRLTVT.

V is TRBV14 and J is TRBJ2-7; D is ambiguous. Trimming removed 3 bases at V and 0 bases at J, with 6 bases between. The CDR3 has 13 residues. The germline V gene has CDR1 SGHDN and CDR2 FVKESK. The CDR3 DNA reads TGTGCCAGCAGCCAGGGCAGCTCCTACGAGCAGTACTTC. Protein sequence: CASSQGSSYEQYF.

The V and J genes are TRBV4-1 and TRBJ2-1; possibly TRBD1 for D (5 bases). The CDR3 sequence is 13 residues long. V gave up 3 bases and J gave up 4 bases, with 7 bases separating them. Germline V gene lookup returns CDR1 MGHRA and CDR2 YSYEKL. The CDR3 coding sequence is TGCGCCAGCAGCCACACAGGATACAATGAGCAGTTCTTC. It is translated as CASSHTGYNEQFF.